This TCR beta chain was sequenced during a study of Ad26.COV2.S vaccination and SARS-CoV-2 variants (dated by TCRdb to the early 2020s). Context from the whole study: Vaccine-arm donors were drawn from COV1001, a multicentre, randomized, double-blind, placebo-controlled phase I-IIa trial of Ad26.COV2.S in healthy adults. Throughout the experiments and outcome assessment, investigators stayed blinded to trial group allocation. Trial participants were randomized into five groups of five, in which low-dose or high-dose Ad26.COV2.S was given once or twice, or placebo was given on both occasions. Sequencing of the TCRbeta repertoire served to evaluate the specificity and breadth of SARS-CoV-2-reactive T cell receptors following Ad26.COV2.S vaccination. Ad26.COV2.S was administered intramuscularly at 5 x 10^10 or 1 x 10^11 viral particles, either as a single shot or as two shots given 56 days apart. The TCR-sequenced set comprised approximately 30 samples: some 20 Ad26.COV2.S vaccine recipients, 5 placebo recipients and 8 SARS-CoV-2 convalescent individuals.

CDR1 GTSNPN and CDR2 SVGIG were looked up in the germline V gene (reference sequence). From cysteine to phenylalanine, the CDR3 is 11 amino acids long. Only the CDR3 part of the read is kept: 33 bases, read in frame from the first base. V is pared back by 2 bases and J by 7 bases, with 8 bases lying between the germline termini. The immunoSEQ Assay was the method used to sequence TCRbeta CDR3 regions. After extraction, genomic DNA underwent amplification by bias-controlled multiplex PCR, followed by high-throughput sequencing. Turning to the authors' computational methods: To quantify the absolute abundance of every unique TCRbeta CDR3 region, sequences were collapsed and filtered. T cell fraction was estimated by normalizing TCRbeta template counts to usable DNA, with usable DNA measured through amplification of reference genes found in all nucleated cells. Repertoire TCRs were annotated as SARS-CoV-2-specific when V gene, CDR3 amino acid sequence and J gene were exactly matched to a known reactive TCR set. The reference SARS-CoV-2 TCR set came from MIRA and was filtered for enrichment in COVID-19-positive ImmuneCODE repertoires, removing public or cross-reactive TCRs. Using the MIRA antigens, annotated TCRs were further analysed by specific ORF or by position within an ORF. Breadth was defined as the number of annotated unique rearrangements divided by the total number of unique productive rearrangements, and depth was defined as the summed frequency of the annotated unique rearrangements. TCR breadth was compared between groups using two-sided Wilcoxon rank-sum tests. The source is immuneACCESS, and TCRdb retained only in-frame sequences with V and J called. Part of the clones is not carried over; for the studies checked, unresolved V genes explain less than half of this, and the remainder is unexplained. D and trimming come from the DNA, and the V and J calls and clone size come from that table. This sample lists over 400,000 clones; around 93% were detected once. Clones ranked in the top ten supply around 1.7% of the sample.

What the authors observed across the whole study: Vaccine and placebo recipients had similar non-spike TCR breadth, a finding consistent with the vaccine containing only spike. After vaccination, substantial breadth of spike-specific CD8+ and CD4+ T cell responses was reported. According to the authors, total T cell responses may have been underestimated by the TCR breadth and depth analyses. The study was not powered to compare responses between vaccine doses or regimens. Compared with placebo recipients, Ad26.COV2.S recipients showed higher spike-specific TCR breadth (P = 0.0014).

What this sample's treatment or condition label stands for: around 19 received Ad26.COV2.S at low or high dose, single or two shots; 5 received placebo; per-sample allocation not given. For vaccine and placebo recipients, the sequenced repertoires came from samples collected on day 63 after the first injection. Between 29 July and 7 August 2020, Cohort 1b enrolled fewer than 30 adults aged 18-55 years at one site in Boston, USA. Ad26.COV2.S consisted of a replication-incompetent adenovirus type 26 vector by which a prefusion-stabilized SARS-CoV-2 spike protein from the original Wuhan strain was expressed. A word on this clone: Its antigen has not been determined. No qualities accompany the bases; no much larger clone lies one base away.

Source: peripheral blood, taken in a trial of Ad26.COV2.S vaccine versus placebo. This TCR came from a person between 18 and 65 years old who received the Ad26.COV2.S COVID-19 vaccine or a placebo. The chain was built from TRBV30 and TRBJ1-1; no D gene can be assigned with confidence. The sequenced DNA is TGTGCCTGGAGTTTTGACCATGAAGCTTTCTTT. This encodes CAWSFDHEAFF.